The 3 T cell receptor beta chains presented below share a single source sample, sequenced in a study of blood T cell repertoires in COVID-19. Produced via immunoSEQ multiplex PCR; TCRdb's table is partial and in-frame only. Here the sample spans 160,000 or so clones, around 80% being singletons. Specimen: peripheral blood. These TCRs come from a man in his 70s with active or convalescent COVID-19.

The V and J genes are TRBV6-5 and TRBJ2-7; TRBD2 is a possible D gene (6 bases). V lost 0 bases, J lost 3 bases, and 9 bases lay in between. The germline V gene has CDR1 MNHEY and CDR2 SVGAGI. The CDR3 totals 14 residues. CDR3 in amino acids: CASSYSGTYYEQYF. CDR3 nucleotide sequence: TGTGCCAGCAGTTACTCTGGGACTTACTACGAGCAGTACTTC.

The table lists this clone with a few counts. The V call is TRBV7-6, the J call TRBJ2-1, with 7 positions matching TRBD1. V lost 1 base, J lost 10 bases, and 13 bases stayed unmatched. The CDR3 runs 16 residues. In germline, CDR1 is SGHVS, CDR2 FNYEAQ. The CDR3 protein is CASSLEGSDRDWEQFF. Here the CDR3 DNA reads TGTGCCAGCAGCTTAGAGGGTTCCGACAGGGATTGGGAGCAGTTCTTC. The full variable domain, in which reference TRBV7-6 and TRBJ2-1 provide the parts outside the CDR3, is GAGVSQSPRYKVTKRGQDVALRCDPISGHVSLYWYRQALGQGPEFLTYFNYEAQQDKSGLPNDRFSAERPEGSISTLTIQRTEQRDSAMYRCASSLEGSDRDWEQFFGPGTRLTVL.

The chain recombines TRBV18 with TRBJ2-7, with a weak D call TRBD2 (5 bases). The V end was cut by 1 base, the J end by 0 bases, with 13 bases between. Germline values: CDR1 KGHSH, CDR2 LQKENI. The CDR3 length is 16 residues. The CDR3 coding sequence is TGTGCCAGCTCACCACAGAGGGTAGAAGCCTCCTACGAGCAGTACTTC. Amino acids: CASSPQRVEASYEQYF.